The source of this T cell receptor beta chain is a study of cytomegalovirus exposure and HLA in healthy donors. Study-level background: HLA-typed donors were the source of about 85 million unique TCRs, which an early data release held. Study-wide findings and caveats: A later analysis reportedly found that, within productive TCRs, an Asian-associated ancestry cluster had fewer N-insertions than the mean observed across the approximately 600 donors. According to the study, around 180 TCR beta chains were cytomegalovirus-associated.

It was with 60 Vbeta and 13 Jbeta primers that the PCR ran. Profiling relied on immunoSEQ multiplex PCR, and the TCRdb table lists in-frame clones only, not all of them. The sample holds around 100,000 clones, around 74% seen once. Note on this clone: The target antigen is unknown.

The CDR3 spans 16 residues. Trimming cost V 1 base and J 5 bases; bases outside gene matches: 8. CDR1 is MNHEY and CDR2 is SMNVEV in the germline V gene (reference sequence). The chain employs TRBV27 and TRBJ2-5, with 9 nucleotides matching TRBD2. Sequencing was carried out using PBMCs. The clonotype originates from a male donor in good health and CMV-seropositive. This chain's CDR3 is CASSLFPSGELETQYF. CDR3 sequence (DNA): TGTGCCAGCAGTTTATTTCCTAGCGGGGAGTTGGAGACCCAGTACTTC.